The 23 T cell receptor beta chains below come from one sample, sequenced in a study of T cell repertoires in cytomegalovirus infection. TCRdb re-analysed the reads in MiXCR, keeping a single row per CDR3 protein. The data show approximately 120,000 distinct CDR3 sequences, more than 30% seen once. The antigens for these receptors are not known. This material consisted of CD8+ T cells from cultured PBMCs, taken from culture after CMV antigen stimulation. These receptors originate from a human donor in good health (CMV status not recorded). Some clones in this sample may be carry-over from other donors' samples.

This clonotype was recorded many times. The chain carries TRBV20-1 and TRBJ2-3; D uncertain. Germline CDR1 DFQATT, CDR2 SNEGSKA (reference sequence). Trimming stripped 1 base from V and 2 bases from J, with 13 bases between. This CDR3 is built from 15 residues. The CDR3 DNA reads TGCAGTGCTAGAGGACCCTCAAGGCCCACAGATACGCAGTATTTT. Translating gives CSARGPSRPTDTQYF.

The rearrangement joins TRBV12-3 or TRBV12-4 to TRBJ2-3; TRBD2 aligns across 16 bases. This CDR3 comprises 17 residues. V was clipped by 3 bases and J by 4 bases; unmatched bases: 4. The DNA for the CDR3 is TGTGCCAGCAGTTTCCTCGGGACTAGCGGGGGGGCAGATACGCAGTATTTT. It specifies CASSFLGTSGGADTQYF.

CDR3: CASSFRDPRINEQFF. The CDR3 DNA sequence: TGTGCCAGCAGCTTTCGGGACCCGCGAATCAATGAGCAGTTCTTC. This rearrangement joins TRBV7-9 to TRBJ2-1; D may match TRBD1 or TRBD2 (5 bases each). The V gene lost 3 bases and the J gene lost 6 bases, with 15 bases spanning the gap. The CDR3 length is 15 residues. The germline gives CDR1 SEHNR, CDR2 FQNEAQ (reference sequence).

About this clonotype: At one end the junction does not follow the germline gene, possibly because of a read error. J is TRBJ1-5 and V is TRBV7-6; D ambiguous. The CDR3 length is 13 residues. Germline lookup yields CDR1 SGHVS and CDR2 FNYEAQ. The DNA for the CDR3 is TGTGGCAGCAGCTTAAGCGCTGGTCAGCCACAGCATTTT. This encodes CGSSLSAGQPQHF.

This clonotype was found a few times. V and J are TRBV7-6 and TRBJ2-5; 7 nucleotides align to TRBD1. V was clipped by 6 bases and J by 1 base; unmatched bases: 5. The CDR3 totals 14 residues. Germline V lookup: CDR1 SGHVS, CDR2 FNYEAQ. The CDR3 DNA sequence: TGTGCCAGCAGGCAGACAGGGATCCAAGAGACCCAGTACTTC. It is translated as CASRQTGIQETQYF. Combining the CDR3 with reference TRBV7-6 and TRBJ2-5 gives the whole variable domain GAGVSQSPRYKVTKRGQDVALRCDPISGHVSLYWYRQALGQGPEFLTYFNYEAQQDKSGLPNDRFSAERPEGSISTLTIQRTEQRDSAMYRCASRQTGIQETQYFGPGTRLLVL.

The chain links TRBV7-9 to TRBJ1-6; tentatively, D is TRBD1 (5 bases). The CDR3 extends over 14 amino acids. Trimming removed 1 base from V and 4 bases from J, with 5 bases in between. Germline V gene lookup returns CDR1 SEHNR and CDR2 FQNEAQ (reference sequence). Here the CDR3 DNA reads TGTGCCAGCAGCTTAGGGGGGTATAATTCACCCCTCCACTTT. Translated, it gives CASSLGGYNSPLHF.

This clonotype was seen only once. This chain links TRBV28 with TRBJ1-5, with a possible D match to TRBD1 (5 bases). The CDR3 covers 15 residues. Germline CDR1 is MDHEN and CDR2 is SYDVKM. Trimming took off 3 bases at V and 0 bases at J, with 9 bases between the two ends. CDR3 nucleotides: TGTGCCAGCAGTTTTCCAGGGTATAGCAATCAGCCCCAGCATTTT. The encoded protein is CASSFPGYSNQPQHF.

This clonotype turned up a few times. This chain joins TRBV7-9 and TRBJ2-7; D ambiguous. Looked up from germline, CDR1 is SEHNR and CDR2 is FQNEAQ (reference sequence). V shed 0 bases and J shed 0 bases, with 9 bases lying between them. CDR3 length: 15 residues. CDR3 DNA: TGTGCCAGCAGCTTAGCGCCGTTGCGCTCCTACGAGCAGTACTTC. It specifies CASSLAPLRSYEQYF.

This clonotype occurred many times. The chain carries TRBV7-3 and TRBJ2-2, with a possible D match to TRBD2 (6 bases). The V end lost 1 base, the J end lost 4 bases, and 13 bases lay between the germline ends. Per germline, CDR1 SGHTA and CDR2 FQGTGA. The CDR3 spans 16 residues. Here the CDR3 reads CASSLIPGRSTGELFF. The DNA of the CDR3 is TGTGCCAGCAGCTTAATCCCAGGGAGGAGCACCGGGGAGCTGTTTTTT.

This clonotype has a handful of counts. This chain links TRBV7-3 with TRBJ2-3; 13 nucleotides line up with TRBD2. J was trimmed by 3 bases and V by 5 bases; bases with no gene match: 5. The CDR3 sequence is 16 residues long. Germline V gene sequence: CDR1 SGHTA, CDR2 FQGTGA. The CDR3 region has the DNA TGTGCCAGCAGCCAGACTAGCGGGGGGATGACAGATACGCAGTATTTT. It encodes CASSQTSGGMTDTQYF.

The rearrangement joins TRBV7-3 to TRBJ2-3; 8 bases line up with TRBD2. The CDR3 is 17 residues long. CDR1 is SGHTA and CDR2 is FQGTGA in the germline V gene. V shed 5 bases, J shed 0 bases, and the junction held 10 bases outside the gene matches. CDR3 in amino acids: CASSPTQAGASTDTQYF. CDR3 DNA sequence: TGTGCCAGCAGCCCCACCCAAGCGGGGGCTAGCACAGATACGCAGTATTTT.

The V gene is TRBV2, the J gene TRBJ1-1, with 11 nucleotides matching TRBD1. From germline, CDR1 is SNHLY and CDR2 FYNNEI. The J segment lost 8 bases and the V segment lost 0 bases, leaving 5 bases of the junction unmatched. The CDR3 extends over 15 amino acids. The CDR3 loop is CASSEALGQGEEAFF. The CDR3 DNA follows: TGTGCCAGCAGTGAAGCGTTGGGACAGGGGGAAGAAGCTTTCTTT.

This clonotype was detected a few times. The chain has TRBV6-6 and TRBJ1-1; 7 nucleotides match TRBD1. This CDR3 is built from 15 residues. J gave up 8 bases and V 5 bases, and 14 bases lay outside the gene matches. Germline CDR1 and CDR2: MNHNY and SVGAGI (reference sequence). CDR3 amino acids: CASSARRDSSLEAFF. The CDR3 DNA is TGTGCCAGCAGTGCCCGCCGGGACAGTTCGCTAGAAGCTTTCTTT.

J is TRBJ1-1 and V is TRBV18, with 9 bases identical to TRBD1. The length of the CDR3 is 16 residues. The germline V gene encodes CDR1 KGHSH and CDR2 LQKENI. With 6 bases clipped from V and 1 base from J, the junction kept 9 bases outside the gene matches. The CDR3 region is CASSPTGGHPNTEAFF. The CDR3 nucleotides read TGTGCCAGCTCCCCGACAGGGGGACACCCGAACACTGAAGCTTTCTTT.

This clonotype was picked up many times. The J gene is TRBJ1-2, the V gene TRBV7-9; 9 nucleotides agree with TRBD1. Trimming at V came to 4 bases and at J to 6 bases, leaving 9 bases not matched to a gene. Germline loops: CDR1 SEHNR, CDR2 FQNEAQ (reference sequence). The CDR3 length is 15 residues. CDR3 in DNA: TGTGCCAGCAGCTCACAGGGGGCGAGGTCGCATGGCTACACCTTC. Its translation: CASSSQGARSHGYTF. Filled out from reference TRBV7-9 and TRBJ1-2, the complete variable domain reads DTGVSQNPRHKITKRGQNVTFRCDPISEHNRLYWYRQTLGQGPEFLTYFQNEAQLEKSRLLSDRFSAERPKGSFSTLEIQRTEQGDSAMYLCASSSQGARSHGYTFGSGTRLTVV.

The chain employs TRBV19 and TRBJ1-4; D perhaps matches TRBD1 (5 bases). Deletions cut 5 bases from V and 7 bases from J, with 17 bases between. The CDR3 loop spans 15 amino acids. CDR1 is LNHDA and CDR2 is SQIVND in the germline V gene (reference sequence). CDR3 region: CASSATPGPREKLFF. In DNA form, the CDR3 reads TGTGCCAGTAGTGCAACCCCAGGGCCGCGTGAAAAACTGTTTTTT.

The CDR3 coding sequence is TGTGCCAGCAGTCTCCGGGCGGGGATTGGCGATACGCAGTATTTT. Its protein is CASSLRAGIGDTQYF. The chain recombines TRBV28 with TRBJ2-3, with D tentatively TRBD2 (6 bases). The length of the CDR3 is 15 residues. Germline values: CDR1 MDHEN, CDR2 SYDVKM. V was cut by 5 bases and J by 6 bases, with 18 bases left in between.

This clonotype was counted ten times or more. The CDR3 protein is CAISESRRASNRPGANVLTF. The CDR3 DNA follows: TGTGCCATCAGTGAGTCTAGGAGGGCGTCGAACCGACCTGGGGCCAACGTCCTGACTTTC. The chain couples TRBV10-3 to TRBJ2-6, with D maybe TRBD2 (6 bases). Germline lookup yields CDR1 ENHRY and CDR2 SYGVKD. This CDR3 is built from 20 residues. V lost 0 bases to trimming and J lost 2 bases, with 20 bases between them.

The chain carries TRBV4-1 and TRBJ2-3, with 8 bases that match TRBD2. After removal of 6 bases from V and 2 bases from J, the junction contained 7 bases not matched to a gene. The CDR3 runs 15 residues. Germline CDR1 MGHRA, CDR2 YSYEKL. The CDR3 here is CASRDGLADTDTQYF. The CDR3, as DNA: TGCGCCAGCAGGGATGGACTAGCTGACACAGATACGCAGTATTTT.

This rearrangement joins TRBV4-1 to TRBJ2-5; D ambiguous. The CDR3 sequence is 14 residues long. V was cut by 4 bases and J by 2 bases, with 11 bases left in between. Germline V gene lookup returns CDR1 MGHRA and CDR2 YSYEKL. CDR3 DNA: TGCGCCAGCAGCCCACTTCTCGGACAAGAGACCCAGTACTTC. This translates into CASSPLLGQETQYF.

This clonotype was counted many times. The chain combines TRBV7-9 with TRBJ1-2; TRBD1 aligns across 7 bases. The CDR3 totals 14 residues. Losses at the gene ends were 2 bases for V and 6 bases for J; bases not matched to a gene: 6. CDR1 and CDR2 from the germline V gene are SEHNR and FQNEAQ (reference sequence). CDR3 in amino acids: CASSLRAGGNGYTF. In DNA form, the CDR3 reads TGTGCCAGCAGCTTAAGGGCAGGGGGTAATGGCTACACCTTC.

The genes are TRBV7-9 and TRBJ2-2; D is unclear. The CDR3 sequence is 14 residues long. Germline V gene data show CDR1 as SEHNR and CDR2 as FQNEAQ (reference sequence). Trimming removed 5 bases from V and 2 bases from J, with 9 bases in between. The CDR3 nucleotides are TGTGCCAGCAGCAGATCGGATAACACCGGGGAGCTGTTTTTT. This encodes CASSRSDNTGELFF.

This clonotype was detected ten times or more. This rearrangement joins TRBV7-2 to TRBJ2-5; 10 bases map to TRBD2. This CDR3 spans 19 amino acids. CDR1 is SGHTA and CDR2 is FQGNSA in the germline V gene. The ends lost 0 bases at V and 4 bases at J; junction bases unmatched: 14. The chain's CDR3 is CASSLAFPSGGGVRETQYF. The DNA for the CDR3 is TGTGCCAGCAGCTTAGCATTTCCCAGCGGGGGGGGGGTTCGAGAGACCCAGTACTTC. The entire variable domain, with the rest obtained from reference TRBV7-2 and TRBJ2-5, is as follows: GAGVSQSPSNKVTEKGKDVELRCDPISGHTALYWYRQSLGQGLEFLIYFQGNSAPDKSGLPSDRFSAERTGGSVSTLTIQRTQQEDSAVYLCASSLAFPSGGGVRETQYFGPGTRLLVL.